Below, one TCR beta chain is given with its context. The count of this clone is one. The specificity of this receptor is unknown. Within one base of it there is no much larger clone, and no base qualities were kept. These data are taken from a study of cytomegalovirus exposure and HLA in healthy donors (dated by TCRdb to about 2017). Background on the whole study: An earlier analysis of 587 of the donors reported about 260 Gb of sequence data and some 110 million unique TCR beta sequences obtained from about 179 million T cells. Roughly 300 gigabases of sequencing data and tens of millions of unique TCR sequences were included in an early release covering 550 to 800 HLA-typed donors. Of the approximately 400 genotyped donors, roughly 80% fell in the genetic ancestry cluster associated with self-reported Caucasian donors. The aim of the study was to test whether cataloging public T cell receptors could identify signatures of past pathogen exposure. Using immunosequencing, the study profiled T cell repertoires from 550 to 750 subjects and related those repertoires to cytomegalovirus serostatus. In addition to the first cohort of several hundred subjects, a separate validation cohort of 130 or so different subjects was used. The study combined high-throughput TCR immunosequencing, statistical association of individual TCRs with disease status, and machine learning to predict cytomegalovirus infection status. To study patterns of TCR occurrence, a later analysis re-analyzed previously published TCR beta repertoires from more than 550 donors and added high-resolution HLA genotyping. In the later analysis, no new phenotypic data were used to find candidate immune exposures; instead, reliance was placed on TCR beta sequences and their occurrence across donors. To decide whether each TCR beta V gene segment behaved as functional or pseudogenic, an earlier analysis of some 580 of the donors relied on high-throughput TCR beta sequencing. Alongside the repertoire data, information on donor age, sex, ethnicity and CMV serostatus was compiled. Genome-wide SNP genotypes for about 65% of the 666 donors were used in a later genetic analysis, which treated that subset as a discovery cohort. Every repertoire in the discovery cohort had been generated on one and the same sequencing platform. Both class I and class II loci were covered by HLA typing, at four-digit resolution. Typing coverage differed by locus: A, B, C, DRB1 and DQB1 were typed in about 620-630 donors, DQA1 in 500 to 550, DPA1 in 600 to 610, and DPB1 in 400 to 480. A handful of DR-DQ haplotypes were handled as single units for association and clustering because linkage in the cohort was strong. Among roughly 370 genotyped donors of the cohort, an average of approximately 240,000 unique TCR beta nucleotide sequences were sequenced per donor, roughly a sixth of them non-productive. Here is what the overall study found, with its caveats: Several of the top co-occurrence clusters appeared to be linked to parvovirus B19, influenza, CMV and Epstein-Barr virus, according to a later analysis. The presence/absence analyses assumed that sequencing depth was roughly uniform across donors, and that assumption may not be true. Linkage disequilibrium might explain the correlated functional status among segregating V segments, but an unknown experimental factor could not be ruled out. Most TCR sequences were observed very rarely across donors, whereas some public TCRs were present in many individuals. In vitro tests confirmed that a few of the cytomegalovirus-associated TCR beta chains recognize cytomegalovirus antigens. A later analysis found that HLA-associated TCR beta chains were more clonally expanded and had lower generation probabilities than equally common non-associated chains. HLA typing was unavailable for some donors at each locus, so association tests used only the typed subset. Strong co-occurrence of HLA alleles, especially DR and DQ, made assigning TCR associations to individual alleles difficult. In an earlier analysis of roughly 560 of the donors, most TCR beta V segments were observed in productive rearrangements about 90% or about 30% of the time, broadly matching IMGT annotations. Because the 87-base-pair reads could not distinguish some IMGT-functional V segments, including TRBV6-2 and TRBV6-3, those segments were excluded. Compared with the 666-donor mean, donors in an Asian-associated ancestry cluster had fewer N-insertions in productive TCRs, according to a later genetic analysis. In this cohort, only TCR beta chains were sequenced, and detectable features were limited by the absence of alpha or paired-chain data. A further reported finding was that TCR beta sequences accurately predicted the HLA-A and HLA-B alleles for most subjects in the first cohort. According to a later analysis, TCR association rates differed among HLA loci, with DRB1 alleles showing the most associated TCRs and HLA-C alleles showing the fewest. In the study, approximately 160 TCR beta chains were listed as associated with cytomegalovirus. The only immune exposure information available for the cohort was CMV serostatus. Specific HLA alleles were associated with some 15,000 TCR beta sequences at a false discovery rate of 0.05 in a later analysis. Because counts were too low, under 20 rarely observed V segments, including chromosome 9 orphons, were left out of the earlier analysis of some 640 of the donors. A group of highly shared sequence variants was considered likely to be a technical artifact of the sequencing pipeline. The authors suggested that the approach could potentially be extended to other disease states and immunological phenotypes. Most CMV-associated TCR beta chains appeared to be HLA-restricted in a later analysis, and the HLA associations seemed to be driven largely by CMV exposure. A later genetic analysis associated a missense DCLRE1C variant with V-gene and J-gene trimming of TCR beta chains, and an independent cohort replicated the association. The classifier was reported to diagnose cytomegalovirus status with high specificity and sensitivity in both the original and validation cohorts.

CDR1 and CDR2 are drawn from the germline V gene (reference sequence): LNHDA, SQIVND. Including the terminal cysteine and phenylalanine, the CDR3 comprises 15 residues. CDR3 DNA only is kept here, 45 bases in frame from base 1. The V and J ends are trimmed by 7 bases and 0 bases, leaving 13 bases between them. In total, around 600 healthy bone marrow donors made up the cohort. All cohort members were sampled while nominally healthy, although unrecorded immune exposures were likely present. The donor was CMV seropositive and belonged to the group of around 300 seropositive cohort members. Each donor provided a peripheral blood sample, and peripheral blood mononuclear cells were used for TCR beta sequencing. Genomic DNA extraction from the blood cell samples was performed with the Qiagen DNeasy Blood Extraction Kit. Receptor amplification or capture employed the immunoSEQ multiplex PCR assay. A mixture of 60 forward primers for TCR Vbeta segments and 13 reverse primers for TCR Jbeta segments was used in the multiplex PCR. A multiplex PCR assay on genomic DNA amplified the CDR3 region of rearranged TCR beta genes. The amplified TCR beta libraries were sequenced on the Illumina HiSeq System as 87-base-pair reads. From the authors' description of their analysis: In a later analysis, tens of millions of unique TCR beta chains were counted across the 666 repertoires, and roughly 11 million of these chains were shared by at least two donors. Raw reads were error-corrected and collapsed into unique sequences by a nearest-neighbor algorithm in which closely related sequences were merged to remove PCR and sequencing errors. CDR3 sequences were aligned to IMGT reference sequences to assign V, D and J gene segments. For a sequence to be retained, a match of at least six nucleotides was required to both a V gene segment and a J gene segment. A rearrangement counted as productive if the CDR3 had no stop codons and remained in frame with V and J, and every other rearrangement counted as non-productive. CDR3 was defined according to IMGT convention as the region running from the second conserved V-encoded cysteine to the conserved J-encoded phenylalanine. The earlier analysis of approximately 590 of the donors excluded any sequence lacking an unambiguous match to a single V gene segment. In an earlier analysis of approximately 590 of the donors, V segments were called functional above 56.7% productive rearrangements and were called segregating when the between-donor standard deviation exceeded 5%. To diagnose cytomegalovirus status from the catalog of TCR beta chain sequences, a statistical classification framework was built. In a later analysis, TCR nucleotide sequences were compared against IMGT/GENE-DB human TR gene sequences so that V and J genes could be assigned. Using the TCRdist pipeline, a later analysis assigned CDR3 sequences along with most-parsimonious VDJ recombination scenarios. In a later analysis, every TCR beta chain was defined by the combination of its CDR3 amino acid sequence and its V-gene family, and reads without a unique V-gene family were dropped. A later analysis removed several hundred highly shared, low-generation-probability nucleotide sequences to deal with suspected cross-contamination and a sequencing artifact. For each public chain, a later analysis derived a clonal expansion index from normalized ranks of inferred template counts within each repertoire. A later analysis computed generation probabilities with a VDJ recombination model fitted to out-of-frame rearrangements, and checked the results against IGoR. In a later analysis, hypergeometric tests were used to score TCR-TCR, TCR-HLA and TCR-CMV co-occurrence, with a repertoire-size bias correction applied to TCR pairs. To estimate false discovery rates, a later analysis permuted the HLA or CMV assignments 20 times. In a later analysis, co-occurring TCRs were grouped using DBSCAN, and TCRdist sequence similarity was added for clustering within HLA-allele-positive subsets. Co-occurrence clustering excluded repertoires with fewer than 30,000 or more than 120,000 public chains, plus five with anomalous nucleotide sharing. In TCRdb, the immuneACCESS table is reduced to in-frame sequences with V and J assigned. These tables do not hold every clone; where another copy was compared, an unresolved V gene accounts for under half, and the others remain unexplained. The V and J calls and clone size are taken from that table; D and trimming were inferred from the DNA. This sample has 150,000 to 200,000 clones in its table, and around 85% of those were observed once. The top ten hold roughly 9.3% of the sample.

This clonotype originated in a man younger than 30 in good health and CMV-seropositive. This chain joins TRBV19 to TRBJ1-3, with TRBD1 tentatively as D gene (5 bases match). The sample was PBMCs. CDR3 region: CASTAQGNSGNTIYF. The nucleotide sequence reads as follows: TGTGCCAGTACCGCTCAGGGCAACTCTGGAAACACCATATATTTT.